What follows are 5 T cell receptor beta chains derived from one specimen sequenced in a study of blood T cell repertoires in COVID-19. TCRdb keeps only in-frame clones here, not all; method: immunoSEQ multiplex PCR. The data show around 290,000 clones, roughly 88% seen once. The sample comprised PBMCs or T cells enriched from blood (not recorded which). These receptors came from a woman aged 25 to 39 who had recovered from COVID-19.

V usage is TRBV28 and J usage is TRBJ2-5, with D perhaps TRBD1 (5 bases). The CDR3 length is 14 residues. V was cut by 2 bases and J by 3 bases, with 10 bases left in between. CDR1 MDHEN and CDR2 SYDVKM come from the germline V gene. The CDR3 DNA follows: TGTGCCAGCAGTTTAAGGCTCAGGGAAGAGACCCAGTACTTC. Its protein is CASSLRLREETQYF.

This sequence joins TRBV29-1 and TRBJ2-3; 7 bases agree with TRBD2. The CDR3 loop spans 16 amino acids. V dropped 3 bases and J dropped 4; count of bases not matched to a gene: 13. The germline V gene encodes CDR1 SQVTM and CDR2 ANQGSEA. CDR3 nucleotides: TGCAGCGTTGATGAATTAGGGGACTACATATCAGATACGCAGTATTTT. Protein: CSVDELGDYISDTQYF.

CDR3 nucleotides: TGTGCCAGTAGTACACTTGTAGGGGGGGGCCAAGAGACCCAGTACTTC. Protein: CASSTLVGGGQETQYF. This chain uses TRBV19 with TRBJ2-5; D is perhaps TRBD2 (7 bases). Trimming took 4 bases from V and 1 from J, leaving 16 bases between them. This CDR3 has 16 amino acids. Germline V gene data show CDR1 as LNHDA and CDR2 as SQIVND (reference sequence).

The chain uses TRBV5-6 and TRBJ2-7; weak D call: TRBD2 (6 bases). The V end was cut by 4 bases, the J end by 6 bases, with 20 bases between. This CDR3 is built from 15 residues. The germline gives CDR1 SGHDT, CDR2 YYEEEE. For the CDR3, the DNA is TGTGCCAGCAGCCCGGCCCTAGCGCCGGCTTCCGAGCAGTACTTC. Translating gives CASSPALAPASEQYF.

The chain couples TRBV27 to TRBJ1-1; 7 bases agree with TRBD1. Germline-derived CDR1 and CDR2 are MNHEY and SMNVEV (reference sequence). The CDR3 is 16 residues long. J gave up 0 bases and V 6 bases, and 10 bases lay outside the gene matches. CDR3 sequence (DNA): TGTGCCAGCAGCCGGACAGGAGGATTTGTGAACACTGAAGCTTTCTTT. As protein: CASSRTGGFVNTEAFF.